This TCR beta chain emerged from a study of cytomegalovirus exposure and HLA in healthy donors (dated by TCRdb to 2015 to 2018). For the study in its entirety: An earlier analysis of some 550 of the donors reported approximately 300 Gb of sequence data and 117 million unique TCR beta sequences from 150 million to 200 million T cells. To predict cytomegalovirus infection status, the study combined high-throughput TCR immunosequencing, statistical association of individual TCRs with disease status, and machine learning. Along with the roughly 710-subject first cohort, a separate validation cohort of over a hundred different subjects was used. Genome-wide SNP genotypes for about 65% of the roughly 670 donors were used in a later genetic analysis, which treated that subset as a discovery cohort. The study aimed to test whether signatures of past pathogen exposure could be identified by cataloging public T cell receptors. Typing coverage varied by locus: roughly 629-640 donors for A, B, C, DRB1 and DQB1; some 520 for DQA1; around 610 for DPA1; around 490 for DPB1. On average, 235,054 unique TCR beta nucleotide sequences were sequenced per donor among roughly 430 genotyped donors of the cohort, with roughly 20% of those sequences being non-productive. Of the 300 to 450 genotyped donors, around 81% fell in the genetic ancestry cluster associated with self-reported Caucasian donors. The study used immunosequencing to profile the T cell repertoires of several hundred subjects and linked those repertoires to cytomegalovirus serostatus. In a later analysis, previously published TCR beta repertoires from 600 to 850 donors were re-analyzed and high-resolution HLA genotyping was added so that TCR occurrence patterns could be studied. Because of strong linkage in the cohort, a few DR-DQ haplotypes were treated as single units for association and clustering. Every repertoire in the discovery cohort had been generated on one and the same sequencing platform. Rather than using new phenotypic data, the later analysis identified candidate immune exposures from TCR beta sequences and from how often those sequences occurred across donors. Donor age, sex, ethnicity and CMV serostatus were collected together with the repertoire data. About 300 gigabases of sequencing data and around 90 million unique TCR sequences made up an early release that covered approximately 700 HLA-typed donors. Class I and class II HLA loci were covered by the typing at four-digit resolution. An earlier analysis of some 500 of the donors used high-throughput TCR beta sequencing to judge whether each TCR beta V gene segment behaved as functional or pseudogenic.

Per the germline V gene, MDHEN is the CDR1 and SYDVKM is the CDR2. Reading from cysteine to phenylalanine, the CDR3 counts 13 amino acids. Only the CDR3 DNA stays, 39 bases, in frame from base 1. The library was prepared using the immunoSEQ multiplex PCR assay. For the multiplex PCR, a mixture combining 60 forward primers for TCR Vbeta segments and 13 reverse primers for TCR Jbeta segments was used. Amplification of the CDR3 region of rearranged TCR beta genes was performed with a multiplex PCR assay on genomic DNA. On the Illumina HiSeq System, the amplified TCR beta libraries were sequenced as 87-base-pair reads. The paper's processing steps were these. Across the 600 to 700 repertoires, a later analysis counted 75 million to 90 million unique TCR beta chains, 9 million to 14 million of which were shared by at least two donors. To remove PCR and sequencing errors, raw reads were error-corrected and collapsed into unique sequences using a nearest-neighbor algorithm that merged closely related sequences. CDR3 sequences were aligned to IMGT reference sequences to assign V, D and J gene segments. For a sequence to be retained, at least a six-nucleotide match to both a V gene segment and a J gene segment was required. A rearrangement was called productive if the CDR3 had no stop codons and remained in frame with V and J, and every other rearrangement was called non-productive. Following IMGT convention, CDR3 was defined as the stretch from the second conserved V-encoded cysteine to the conserved J-encoded phenylalanine. The earlier analysis of around 640 of the donors excluded sequences that lacked an unambiguous match to a single V gene segment. In an earlier analysis of approximately 610 of the donors, V segments were called functional above 56.7% productive rearrangements and were called segregating when the between-donor standard deviation exceeded 5%. A statistical classification framework was built to diagnose cytomegalovirus status from the catalog of TCR beta chain sequences. V and J gene assignment, in a later analysis, came from comparing TCR nucleotide sequences with IMGT/GENE-DB human TR gene sequences. Using the TCRdist pipeline, a later analysis assigned CDR3 sequences along with most-parsimonious VDJ recombination scenarios. A later analysis defined each TCR beta chain by its CDR3 amino acid sequence plus V-gene family, and excluded reads lacking a unique V-gene family. To address suspected cross-contamination and a sequencing artifact, a later analysis removed around 590 highly shared, low-generation-probability nucleotide sequences. In a later analysis, a clonal expansion index was calculated for each public chain from normalized within-repertoire ranks of inferred template counts. Generation probabilities in a later analysis came from a VDJ recombination model fitted to out-of-frame rearrangements, and those results were checked against IGoR. A later analysis scored TCR-TCR, TCR-HLA and TCR-CMV co-occurrence with hypergeometric tests, applying a repertoire-size bias correction to TCR pairs. False discovery rates were estimated in a later analysis by permuting HLA or CMV assignments 20 times. In a later analysis, co-occurring TCRs were grouped using DBSCAN, and TCRdist sequence similarity was added for clustering within HLA-allele-positive subsets. Co-occurrence clustering excluded repertoires with fewer than 30,000 or more than 120,000 public chains, plus five with anomalous nucleotide sharing. TCRdb retrieved this table from immuneACCESS and kept in-frame rearrangements only. Not all clones are present; in checked studies, unresolved V genes account for under half, and no reason is known for the remainder. Clonal size and the V and J genes are those of that table, whereas D and trimming came from the DNA. The sample profile shows about 170,000 clones; 80% to 90% of them were found once. In total, the top ten clones hold about 0.77% of the sample.

In total, over 600 healthy bone marrow donors made up the cohort. At the time of sampling, every cohort member was nominally healthy, though immune exposures that went unrecorded were likely present. The donor was CMV seronegative and belonged to the group of roughly 330 seronegative cohort members. Each donor provided a peripheral blood sample, and peripheral blood mononuclear cells were used for TCR beta sequencing. The Qiagen DNeasy Blood Extraction Kit was used to extract genomic DNA from the blood cell samples. In regard to this clone: The specificity of this receptor is unknown. The input lacks base qualities; no much larger clone sits a single base away.

The study at large found these results: Correlated functional status among segregating V segments might be attributable to linkage disequilibrium, but an unknown experimental factor could not be ruled out. In a later analysis, HLA-associated TCR beta chains were found to be more clonally expanded and to have lower generation probabilities than equally common non-associated chains. The cohort was sequenced for TCR beta chains only, and without alpha or paired-chain data the features that could be detected were limited. A later genetic analysis reported fewer N-insertions in productive TCRs among donors in an Asian-associated ancestry cluster than the roughly 700-donor mean. Broadly in line with IMGT annotations, most TCR beta V segments showed up in productive rearrangements about 87% or about 30% of the time in an earlier analysis of some 590 of the donors. A later analysis reported that several top co-occurrence clusters appeared linked to parvovirus B19, influenza, CMV and Epstein-Barr virus. In a later genetic analysis, a missense DCLRE1C variant was associated with V-gene and J-gene trimming of TCR beta chains, and the association was replicated in an independent cohort. When HLA alleles, especially DR and DQ, strongly co-occurred, attributing TCR associations to individual alleles was difficult. In both the original and validation cohorts, the classifier was reported to diagnose cytomegalovirus status with high specificity and sensitivity. The study gave a list of 150 to 200 TCR beta chains associated with cytomegalovirus. In vitro tests confirmed that a few of the cytomegalovirus-associated TCR beta chains recognize cytomegalovirus antigens. According to a later analysis, TCR association rates differed among HLA loci, with DRB1 alleles showing the most associated TCRs and HLA-C alleles showing the fewest. Some IMGT-functional V segments, including TRBV6-2 and TRBV6-3, could not be distinguished by the 87-base-pair reads and were therefore excluded. Because some donors lacked HLA typing at each locus, the association tests relied only on the typed subset. A cluster of highly shared sequence variants was judged likely to be a technical artifact of the sequencing pipeline. Most TCR sequences were seen in very few donors, while some public TCRs were found in many individuals. It was suggested by the authors that the approach could potentially be generalized to other disease states and immunological phenotypes. Immune exposure information for the cohort was limited to CMV serostatus. The presence/absence analyses assumed that sequencing depth was roughly uniform across donors, and that assumption may not be true. About 15 rarely observed V segments, including chromosome 9 orphons, were excluded from the earlier analysis of about 500 of the donors because counts were too low. A further reported finding was that TCR beta sequences accurately predicted the HLA-A and HLA-B alleles for most subjects in the first cohort. At a false discovery rate of 0.05, a later analysis linked about 17,000 TCR beta sequences to specific HLA alleles. Most CMV-associated TCR beta chains appeared to be HLA-restricted in a later analysis, and the HLA associations seemed to be driven largely by CMV exposure.

The clonotype originates from a woman in her late teens or twenties in good health and CMV-seronegative. In this chain, TRBV28 is recombined with TRBJ1-1, with 9 middle bases fitting TRBD1. Sequenced sample: PBMCs. The CDR3 protein is CVVDRGLNTEAFF. In nucleotide form, the sequence is TGTGTCGTGGACAGGGGTTTGAACACTGAAGCTTTCTTT.